This TCR beta chain comes out of a study of CDR3 diversity in severe acne. The CDR3 contains 18 residues. The V and J ends lost 6 bases and 6 bases respectively, with 32 bases between them. Germline V gives CDR1 SQVTM, CDR2 ANQGSEA. MiXCR, run by TCRdb on the PCR reads, gives a single entry per CDR3 protein. The data show over 100,000 distinct CDR3 sequences, about half seen once. The clonotype comes from a male donor with acne. The chain couples TRBV29-1 to TRBJ1-1; a weak D match, TRBD1 (5 bases). The sample consisted of blood. The CDR3, as DNA: TGCAGCGTCCCTGGCTTTGATAAGCGACAGCTCGGGGACTCTGAAGCTTTCTTT. Translation: CSVPGFDKRQLGDSEAFF.